Shown below are 8 T cell receptor beta chains from a single sample sequenced in a study of response to subunit inactivated influenza vaccine. One entry per CDR3 protein results from TCRdb running MiXCR on the RT-PCR reads. This table has more than 400,000 distinct CDR3 sequences, less than 7.5% appearing once. This sample comprised PBMCs from blood, obtained roughly 24 months after vaccination. The receptors stem from a man between 50 and 69 years old who received an inactivated influenza vaccine.

The V and J genes are TRBV28 and TRBJ1-5; D not certain. The CDR3 extends over 12 amino acids. V was shortened by 6 bases and J by 7 bases, with 10 bases between the two germline ends. The germline gives CDR1 MDHEN, CDR2 SYDVKM. Here the CDR3 reads CASSQRVQPQHF. As DNA, the CDR3 is TGTGCCAGCAGCCAGCGGGTCCAGCCCCAGCATTTT.

This clonotype was counted ten times or more. The J gene is TRBJ1-3, the V gene TRBV6-5; perhaps TRBD1 as D (5 bases). Per the germline V gene, CDR1 is MNHEY and CDR2 is SVGAGI. V gave up 4 bases and J gave up 2 bases, with 15 bases separating them. The CDR3 is made up of 16 amino acids. The CDR3 loop reads CASSSHTGGTGNTIYF. For the CDR3, the DNA is TGTGCCAGCAGTTCACATACGGGGGGAACTGGAAACACCATATATTTT.

This clonotype was recorded a few times. V gene TRBV29-1 combines with J gene TRBJ1-2, with 10 bases lining up with TRBD1. This CDR3 spans 13 amino acids. Germline CDR1 and CDR2: SQVTM and ANQGSEA. V lost 3 bases and J lost 9; bases outside the gene matches: 7. The CDR3 region is CSVEDRGGLSYTF. CDR3 sequence (DNA): TGCAGCGTTGAGGACAGGGGGGGATTAAGCTACACCTTC.

Many counts were recorded for this clonotype. V usage is TRBV5-1 and J usage is TRBJ2-4, with D unresolved. This CDR3 is 17 amino acids long. V lost 0 bases and J lost 0, with 13 bases in between. Germline V CDR1 and CDR2: SGHRS, YFSETQ. The CDR3 loop reads CASSLGFPDLAKNIQYF. CDR3 DNA sequence: TGCGCCAGCAGCTTGGGTTTTCCGGACCTAGCCAAAAACATTCAGTACTTC.

In this sample, this clonotype turned up a few times. This chain uses TRBV20-1 with TRBJ1-1, with TRBD1 identical over 11 bases. CDR3 length equals 15 residues. With 3 bases clipped from V and 10 bases from J, the junction kept 13 bases outside the gene matches. CDR1 and CDR2 (germline): DFQATT, SNEGSKA (reference sequence). CDR3 nucleotide sequence: TGCAGTGCTAGTAAGGCCGGACAGGGGGCGTCACTAGCTTTCTTT. Protein product: CSASKAGQGASLAFF.

This clonotype was recorded a few times. DNA for the CDR3: TGCGCCAGCAGCCAAGGACCGGGACAGGGTTTTTATGAGCAGTTCTTC. Residues: CASSQGPGQGFYEQFF. The V and J genes are TRBV4-1 and TRBJ2-1; 9 positions match TRBD1. The CDR3 has 16 residues. The V gene's germline CDR1 is MGHRA and CDR2 YSYEKL. V shed 1 base and J 8 bases; nucleotides not matched to a gene: 9.

The rearrangement uses TRBV10-3 and TRBJ2-3, with TRBD1 as a possible D gene (6 bases). Germline V gene lookup returns CDR1 ENHRY and CDR2 SYGVKD. This CDR3 region has 16 residues. V lost 5 bases and J 3 bases, leaving 18 bases between the germline ends. CDR3 coding DNA: TGTGCCATCAGTTCCCAACTCCGAAGGGGGACAGATACGCAGTATTTT. Its translation: CAISSQLRRGTDTQYF.

The chain links TRBV12-3 or TRBV12-4 to TRBJ2-5; D may correspond to TRBD1 or TRBD2 (6 bases each). The V gene lost 4 bases and the J gene lost 5 bases, with 14 bases spanning the gap. This CDR3 has 14 amino acids. This CDR3 is CASSWGARRETQYF. CDR3 DNA sequence: TGTGCCAGCAGTTGGGGGGCTAGGCGGGAGACCCAGTACTTC.